This T cell receptor beta chain stems from a study of blood T cell repertoires in COVID-19. The authors' processing: How many nucleated cells were present was estimated from reference gene primer amplification. Using immunoSEQ multiplex PCR, the repertoire was profiled, and TCRdb retains in-frame clones only, with some absent. The D gene and trimming were derived from the DNA, and the V and J assignments and clone size from that table. The sample yields 150,000 to 250,000 clones, 85% to 95% seen once. The specimen sequenced was peripheral blood. The TCR comes from a young man with COVID-19, enrolled during active disease.

CDR3 bases: TGTGCCAGCTCACCGGGACTAGCGGGGGGATACAATGAGCAGTTCTTC. Amino acids: CASSPGLAGGYNEQFF. The rearrangement uses TRBV18 and TRBJ2-1; TRBD2 matches 15 bases. Trimming cost V 3 bases and J 4 bases; bases outside gene matches: 1. The CDR3 runs 16 residues. Looked up from germline, CDR1 is KGHSH and CDR2 is LQKENI. Complete variable domain (other parts from reference TRBV18 and TRBJ2-1): NAGVMQNPRHLVRRRGQEARLRCSPMKGHSHVYWYRQLPEEGLKFMVYLQKENIIDESGMPKERFSAEFPKEGPSILRIQQVVRGDSAAYFCASSPGLAGGYNEQFFGPGTRLTVL.